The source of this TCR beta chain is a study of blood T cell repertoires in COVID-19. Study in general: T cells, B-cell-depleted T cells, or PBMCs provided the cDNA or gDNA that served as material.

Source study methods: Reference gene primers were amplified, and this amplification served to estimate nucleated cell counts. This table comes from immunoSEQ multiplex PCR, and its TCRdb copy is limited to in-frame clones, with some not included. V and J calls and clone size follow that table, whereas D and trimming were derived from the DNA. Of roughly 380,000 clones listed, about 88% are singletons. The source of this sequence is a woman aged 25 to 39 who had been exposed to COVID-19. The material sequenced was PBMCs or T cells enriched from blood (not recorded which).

CDR3 DNA: TGTGCCAGCAGCTCGGGACAGAACTATGGCTACACCTTC. Protein product: CASSSGQNYGYTF. This chain connects TRBV7-8 to TRBJ1-2; 7 bases align to TRBD1. Germline CDR1 reads SGHVS; CDR2 reads FQNEAQ. Trimming removed 4 bases from V and 2 bases from J; junction bases left unmatched: 1. This CDR3 is 13 amino acids long. Filled out from reference TRBV7-8 and TRBJ1-2, the complete variable domain reads GAGVSQSPRYKVAKRGQDVALRCDPISGHVSLFWYQQALGQGPEFLTYFQNEAQLDKSGLPSDRFFAERPEGSVSTLKIQRTQQEDSAVYLCASSSGQNYGYTFGSGTRLTVV.